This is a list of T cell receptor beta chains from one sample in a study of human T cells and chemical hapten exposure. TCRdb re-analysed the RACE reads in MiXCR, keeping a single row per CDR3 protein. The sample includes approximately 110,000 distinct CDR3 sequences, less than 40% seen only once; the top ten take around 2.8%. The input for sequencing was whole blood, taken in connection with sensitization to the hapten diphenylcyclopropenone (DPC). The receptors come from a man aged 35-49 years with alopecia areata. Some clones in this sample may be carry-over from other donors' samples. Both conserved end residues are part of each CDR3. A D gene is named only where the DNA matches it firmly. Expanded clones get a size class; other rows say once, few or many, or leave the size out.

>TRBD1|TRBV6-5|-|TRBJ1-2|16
CASSSVPRQGAVGYTF
TGTGCCAGCAGTTCCGTCCCGAGACAGGGGGCGGTTGGCTACACCTTC
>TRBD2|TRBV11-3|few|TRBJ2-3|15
CASSFQSGRADTQYF
TGTGCCAGCAGCTTTCAATCCGGGAGGGCAGATACGCAGTATTTT
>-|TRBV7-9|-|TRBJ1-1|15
CASSGRGASNTEAFF
TGTGCCAGCAGCGGGAGGGGGGCATCGAACACTGAAGCTTTCTTT
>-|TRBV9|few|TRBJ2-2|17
CASSVASGVGNTGELFF
TGTGCCAGCAGCGTTGCGTCGGGAGTGGGGAACACCGGGGAGCTGTTTTTT
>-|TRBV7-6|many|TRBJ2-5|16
CASSLRGGVILETQYF
TGTGCCAGCAGCTTACGTGGGGGCGTTATATTAGAGACCCAGTACTTC
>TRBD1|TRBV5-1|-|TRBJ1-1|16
CASSLVRTGGNTEAFF
TGCGCCAGCAGCTTGGTACGGACAGGGGGGAACACTGAAGCTTTCTTT
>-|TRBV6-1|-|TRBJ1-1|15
CASSEGVGTNTEAFF
TGTGCCAGCAGTGAGGGGGTAGGAACGAACACTGAAGCTTTCTTT
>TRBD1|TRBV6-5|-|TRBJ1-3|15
CASSTLTGAGNTIYF
TGTGCCAGCAGTACCTTAACAGGGGCTGGAAACACCATATATTTT
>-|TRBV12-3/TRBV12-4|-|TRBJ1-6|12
CASSRQDSPLHF
TGTGCCAGCAGCCGACAGGATTCACCCCTCCACTTT
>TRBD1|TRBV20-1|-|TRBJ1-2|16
CSARDRDRGFNYGYTF
TGCAGTGCTAGAGATCGGGACAGGGGCTTCAACTATGGCTACACCTTC
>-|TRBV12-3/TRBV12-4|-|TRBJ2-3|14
CASSLSQYGVTQYF
TGTGCCAGCAGTTTATCGCAGTACGGAGTTACGCAGTATTTT
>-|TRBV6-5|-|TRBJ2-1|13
CASSQARDHEQFF
TGTGCCAGCAGTCAGGCCAGGGACCATGAGCAGTTCTTC
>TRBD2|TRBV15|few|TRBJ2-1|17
CATSRERTSGFYNEQFF
TGTGCCACCAGCAGGGAGCGGACTAGCGGGTTTTACAATGAGCAGTTCTTC
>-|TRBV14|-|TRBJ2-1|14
CASSWGTYYNEQFF
TGTGCCAGCAGCTGGGGGACTTACTACAATGAGCAGTTCTTC
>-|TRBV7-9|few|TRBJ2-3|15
CASSEVVGWADTQYF
TGTGCCAGCAGCGAAGTGGTCGGCTGGGCAGATACGCAGTATTTT
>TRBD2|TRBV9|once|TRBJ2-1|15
CASSVAGGPFDEQFF
TGTGCCAGCAGCGTAGCGGGAGGGCCGTTCGATGAGCAGTTCTTC
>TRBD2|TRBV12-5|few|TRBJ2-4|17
CASGFEAGGPNRDIQYF
TGTGCTAGTGGTTTTGAGGCGGGAGGGCCGAATAGAGACATTCAGTACTTC
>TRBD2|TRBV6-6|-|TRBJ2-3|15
CASSYAAGGAGPGYF
TGTGCCAGCAGTTACGCCGCCGGGGGAGCGGGGCCTGGGTATTTT
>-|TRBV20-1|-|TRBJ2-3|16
CSASVVGQSSTDTQYF
TGCAGTGCTAGCGTCGTAGGACAGAGTAGCACAGATACGCAGTATTTT
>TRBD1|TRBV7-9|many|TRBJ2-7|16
CASSSQMGTGTYEQYF
TGTGCCAGCAGCTCTCAGATGGGGACAGGAACCTACGAGCAGTACTTC
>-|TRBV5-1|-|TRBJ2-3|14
CASSYGRRTDTQYF
TGCGCCAGCAGCTACGGCAGGCGCACAGATACGCAGTATTTT
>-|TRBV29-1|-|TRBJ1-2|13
CSVEDAPGYGYTF
TGCAGCGTTGAGGACGCCCCTGGCTATGGCTACACCTTC
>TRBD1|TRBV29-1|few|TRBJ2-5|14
CSVKDRGSVETQYF
TGCAGCGTTAAGGACAGGGGGTCAGTAGAGACCCAGTACTTC
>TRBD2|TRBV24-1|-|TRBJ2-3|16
CATSDVGLAVPDTQYF
TGTGCCACCAGTGACGTTGGACTAGCAGTCCCAGATACGCAGTATTTT
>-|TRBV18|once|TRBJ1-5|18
CASSPRGHGVAVNQPQHF
TGTGCCAGCTCACCAAGAGGACATGGAGTGGCGGTAAATCAGCCCCAGCATTTT
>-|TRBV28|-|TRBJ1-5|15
CASSHREASNQPQHF
TGTGCCAGCAGTCACAGGGAGGCGAGCAATCAGCCCCAGCATTTT
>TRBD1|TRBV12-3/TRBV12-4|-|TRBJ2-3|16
CASSLRGGQGRDTQYF
TGTGCCAGCAGCTTGCGGGGAGGACAGGGTCGCGATACGCAGTATTTT
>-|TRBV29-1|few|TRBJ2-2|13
CSVEARTPGELFF
TGCAGCGTTGAGGCGAGAACCCCCGGGGAGCTGTTTTTT
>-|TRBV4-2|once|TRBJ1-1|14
CASSQEKRNTEAFF
TGTGCCAGCAGCCAAGAAAAGAGGAACACTGAAGCTTTCTTT
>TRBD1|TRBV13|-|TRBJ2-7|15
CASSVRDRGGYEQYF
TGTGCCAGCAGCGTCCGGGACAGGGGCGGCTACGAGCAGTACTTC
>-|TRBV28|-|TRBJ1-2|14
CASSLMAVVNGYTF
TGTGCCAGCAGTTTAATGGCAGTCGTAAATGGCTACACCTTC
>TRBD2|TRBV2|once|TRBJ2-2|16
CASRGLAGGDTGELFF
TGTGCCAGCAGAGGACTAGCGGGAGGGGACACCGGGGAGCTGTTTTTT
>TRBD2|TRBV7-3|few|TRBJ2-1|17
CASSLTFPAGVDNEQFF
TGTGCCAGCAGCTTAACGTTTCCAGCGGGAGTCGACAATGAGCAGTTCTTC
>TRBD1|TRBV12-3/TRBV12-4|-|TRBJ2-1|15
CASSLTQGAGNEQFF
TGTGCCAGCAGTTTAACCCAGGGGGCTGGAAATGAGCAGTTCTTC
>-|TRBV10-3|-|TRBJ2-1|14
CAISEGVSNNEQFF
TGTGCCATCAGTGAGGGAGTCTCAAACAATGAGCAGTTCTTC
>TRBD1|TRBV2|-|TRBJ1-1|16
CASSAGTGLGNTEAFF
TGTGCCAGCAGTGCAGGGACAGGCTTGGGGAACACTGAAGCTTTCTTT
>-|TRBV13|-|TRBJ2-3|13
CASRGVGTDTQYF
TGTGCCAGCAGGGGAGTGGGGACAGATACGCAGTATTTT
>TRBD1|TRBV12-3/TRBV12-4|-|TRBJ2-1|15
CASTPGQGADNEQFF
TGTGCCAGCACTCCCGGACAGGGGGCGGATAATGAGCAGTTCTTC
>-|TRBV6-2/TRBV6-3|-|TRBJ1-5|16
CASSSSDRYSNQPQHF
TGTGCCAGCAGTTCCTCGGACAGATATAGCAATCAGCCCCAGCATTTT
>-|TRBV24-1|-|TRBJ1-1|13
CATSVAGHTEAFF
TGTGCCACCAGTGTAGCCGGGCACACTGAAGCTTTCTTT
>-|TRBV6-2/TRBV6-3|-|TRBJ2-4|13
CASTQNAKNIQYF
TGTGCCAGCACCCAAAATGCCAAAAACATTCAGTACTTC
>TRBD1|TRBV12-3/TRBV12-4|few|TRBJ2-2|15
CASRRTGGDSGELFF
TGTGCCAGCAGAAGGACAGGGGGCGACTCCGGGGAGCTGTTTTTT
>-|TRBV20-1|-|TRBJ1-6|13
CSAEWGPGSPLHF
TGCAGTGCGGAGTGGGGTCCGGGTTCACCCCTCCACTTT
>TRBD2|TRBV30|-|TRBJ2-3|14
CAWSGAGALDTQYF
TGTGCCTGGAGCGGAGCGGGAGCTTTAGATACGCAGTATTTT
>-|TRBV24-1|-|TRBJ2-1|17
CATSDVTTSSPYNEQFF
TGTGCCACCAGTGATGTAACGACTAGTTCACCCTACAATGAGCAGTTCTTC
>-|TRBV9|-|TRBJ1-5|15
CASSVSGYETQPQHF
TGTGCCAGCAGCGTAAGTGGATATGAGACTCAGCCCCAGCATTTT
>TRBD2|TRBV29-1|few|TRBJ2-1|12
CSVEREGYEQFF
TGCAGCGTTGAGCGGGAGGGTTATGAGCAGTTCTTC
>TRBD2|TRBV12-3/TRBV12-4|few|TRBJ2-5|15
CASSSSRTSGKTQYF
TGTGCCAGCAGTTCATCCCGGACTAGCGGCAAGACCCAGTACTTC
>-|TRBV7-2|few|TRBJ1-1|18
CASSLSGSVQGMNTEAFF
TGTGCCAGCAGCTTATCCGGGTCGGTCCAGGGAATGAACACTGAAGCTTTCTTT
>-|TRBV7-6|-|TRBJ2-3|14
CASSPAGTPDTQYF
TGTGCCAGCAGCCCCGCCGGGACTCCAGATACGCAGTATTTT
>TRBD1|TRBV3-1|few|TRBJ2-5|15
CASSPWDREAETQYF
TGTGCCAGCAGCCCATGGGACAGGGAAGCGGAGACCCAGTACTTC
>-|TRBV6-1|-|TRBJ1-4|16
CATSMPSGPRTGKLFF
TGTGCCACCTCGATGCCTTCCGGGCCGCGGACCGGAAAACTGTTTTTT
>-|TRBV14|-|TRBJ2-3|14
CASSKREYVDTQYF
TGTGCCAGCAGCAAGAGGGAGTACGTAGATACGCAGTATTTT
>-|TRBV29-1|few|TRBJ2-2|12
CSVSGNTGELFF
TGCAGCGTAAGCGGTAACACCGGGGAGCTGTTTTTT
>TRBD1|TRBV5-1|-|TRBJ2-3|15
CASSSSDRAADTQYF
TGCGCCAGCAGCAGCAGTGACAGGGCGGCAGATACGCAGTATTTT